Below, 31 T cell receptor beta chains from the same sample are listed, as sequenced in a study of T cells in women clearing cervical HPV infection. Using immunoSEQ multiplex PCR, the repertoire was profiled, and TCRdb retains in-frame clones only, with some absent. The sample has about 35,000 clones; the top ten hold about 1.6%. Sequencing used blood buffy coat. All receptors derive from a woman between 18 and 75 years old with a cervical HPV16 infection that either progressed to CIN3+ or cleared (not recorded which).

As concerns this clone: Coverage ceases 3 residues before the CDR3 finishes, and the germline J gene fills in the end. The J gene is TRBJ2-3, the V gene TRBV5-1, with 7 bases fitting TRBD1. V shed 4 bases, J shed 4 bases, and the junction held 3 bases outside the gene matches. Germline assignment: CDR1 SGHRS and CDR2 YFSETQ. The CDR3 covers 13 residues. CDR3: CASSDDRADTQYF. The covered CDR3 bases are TGCGCCAGCAGCGACGACAGGGCAGATACG.

A remark on this clone: The read stops 3 residues short of the end of the CDR3; the missing end is completed from the germline J gene. The chain links TRBV19 to TRBJ1-2; a weak D match, TRBD1 (5 bases). The CDR3 consists of 13 residues. Germline V CDR1 and CDR2: LNHDA, SQIVND (reference sequence). The part of the CDR3 DNA that was read is TGTGCCAGTAGTATTGGGCAGCCGGGGGAC. Translating it yields CASSIGQPGD. The CDR3 in full is CASSIGQPGDYTF.

A word on this clone: Read sequence stops 3 residues before the CDR3 end, and the germline J gene provides the missing end. V usage is TRBV19 and J usage is TRBJ1-2; 9 bases agree with TRBD1. The CDR3 loop spans 14 amino acids. The germline V gene encodes CDR1 LNHDA and CDR2 SQIVND (reference sequence). J was trimmed by 4 bases and V by 3 bases; bases with no gene match: 3. Partial CDR3 DNA: TGTGCCAGTAGTATTGGACAGGGGATCTATGGC. As protein: CASSIGQGIYG. The full CDR3 sequence reads CASSIGQGIYGYTF.

About this clone: The DNA ends 3 residues before the CDR3 does, and the rest of the CDR3 is filled in from the germline J gene. V is TRBV30 and J is TRBJ1-4, with 11 bases matching TRBD1. The germline V gene encodes CDR1 GTSNPN and CDR2 SVGIG (reference sequence). Trimming removed 4 bases from V and 7 bases from J; junction bases left unmatched: 2. The CDR3 spans 13 residues. CDR3 bases read: TGTGCCTGGACGGGGACAGGGGGTGAAAAA. As protein: CAWTGTGGEK. The entire CDR3 is CAWTGTGGEKLFF.

A word on this clone: The read ends 3 residues before the CDR3 terminus; that terminus is restored from the germline J gene. V usage is TRBV20-1 and J usage is TRBJ2-5; TRBD1 is a possible D gene (6 bases). The germline V gene has CDR1 DFQATT and CDR2 SNEGSKA (reference sequence). The ends were cut back, 1 base at V and 2 bases at J, with 11 bases in the middle. The CDR3 covers 14 residues. Incomplete CDR3 DNA: TGCAGTGCTAGAGCGGGACAACCACAAGAGACC. Its translation: CSARAGQPQET. The entire CDR3 protein is CSARAGQPQETQYF.

In the case of this clone: The CDR3 is cut off 3 residues early in the read; its end comes from the germline J gene. The genes are TRBV5-1 and TRBJ1-2, with D perhaps matching TRBD1 (6 bases). Germline CDR1 reads SGHRS; CDR2 reads YFSETQ. V lost 3 bases, J lost 4 bases, and 16 bases lay in between. The CDR3 sequence is 15 residues long. The CDR3 loop reads CASSYHRDTAYGYTF. The CDR3 bases that were read are TGCGCCAGCAGCTACCACCGGGACACCGCCTATGGC.

On this clone itself: With the read ending 3 residues before the CDR3 end, the germline J gene is used to fill in that end. The chain links TRBV6-1 to TRBJ1-1; D is possibly TRBD1 (5 bases). Germline V lookup: CDR1 MNHNS, CDR2 SASEGT. There are 15 residues in the CDR3. The chain's CDR3 is CASSEGGMLGSKAFF. The sequenced CDR3 bases are TGTGCCAGCAGTGAAGGGGGCATGTTGGGGTCAAAA.

About this clone: The read terminates 3 residues before the CDR3 end, so the remaining end is supplied by the germline J gene. The V and J genes are TRBV7-9 and TRBJ1-4, with D unclear. The CDR3 runs 15 residues. The V gene lost 1 base and the J gene lost 0 bases, with 6 bases spanning the gap. The germline V gene has CDR1 SEHNR and CDR2 FQNEAQ (reference sequence). The DNA read from the CDR3 is TGTGCCAGCAGCTTAGGCGCCACAACTAATGAAAAA. This gives the protein CASSLGATTNEK. The whole CDR3 protein reads CASSLGATTNEKLFF.

The CDR3: CASRGGLAGSYNEQFF. CDR3 DNA, as far as it was read: TGTGCCAGTAGGGGGGGACTAGCGGGCTCTTACAATGAG. The chain carries TRBV19 and TRBJ2-1; the match to TRBD2 covers 12 bases. The read comes to an end 3 residues before the CDR3 does, leaving the germline J gene to fill in the end. CDR3 size: 16 residues. Germline-derived CDR1 and CDR2 are LNHDA and SQIVND (reference sequence). Trimming removed 6 bases from V and 4 bases from J; junction bases left unmatched: 7. The full variable domain, in which reference TRBV19 and TRBJ2-1 provide the parts outside the CDR3, is DGGITQSPKYLFRKEGQNVTLSCEQNLNHDAMYWYRQDPGQGLRLIYYSQIVNDFQKGDIAEGYSVSREKKESFPLTVTSAQKNPTAFYLCASRGGLAGSYNEQFFGPGTRLTVL.

With respect to this clone: The read finishes 3 residues shy of the CDR3 end, and the germline J gene is used to complete it. J is TRBJ2-1 and V is TRBV18, with TRBD2 matching over 7 bases. CDR3 length: 17 amino acids. V shed 4 bases, J shed 7 bases, and the junction held 16 bases outside the gene matches. Germline V lookup: CDR1 KGHSH, CDR2 LQKENI. The CDR3 region is CASSRPGPLTSSNEQFF. The CDR3 bases that were read are TGTGCCAGCTCACGGCCAGGCCCCTTGACTAGCAGTAATGAG. Full variable domain (rest looked up from reference TRBV18 and TRBJ2-1): NAGVMQNPRHLVRRRGQEARLRCSPMKGHSHVYWYRQLPEEGLKFMVYLQKENIIDESGMPKERFSAEFPKEGPSILRIQQVVRGDSAAYFCASSRPGPLTSSNEQFFGPGTRLTVL.

For this clone: From the germline J gene comes the end of the CDR3, since the read stops 3 residues before it. V is TRBV20-1 and J is TRBJ2-1; 14 positions agree with TRBD2. V was pared by 3 bases and J by 7 bases, with 11 bases of the junction left unmatched. CDR3 length equals 17 residues. Germline assignment: CDR1 DFQATT and CDR2 SNEGSKA (reference sequence). This chain's CDR3 is CSARLATSGRAGNEQFF. The CDR3 DNA, read in part, is TGCAGTGCTAGGTTAGCGACTAGCGGGAGGGCCGGAAATGAG.

With respect to this clone: The sequenced fragment ends 3 residues before the CDR3 boundary, so the rest is inferred from the germline J gene. V is TRBV6-2 or TRBV6-3 and J is TRBJ1-1; 12 bases fit TRBD1. Germline V gene sequence: CDR1 MNHEY, CDR2 SVGEGT. The CDR3 totals 16 residues. V shed 4 bases and J 0 bases; nucleotides not matched to a gene: 3. CDR3 amino acids: CASSSGTGGLNTEAFF. The sequenced CDR3 bases are TGTGCCAGCAGTTCCGGGACAGGGGGCTTGAACACTGAA.

Comment on this clone: Read data end 3 residues before the CDR3 end; the end is taken from the germline J gene. The chain employs TRBV30 and TRBJ1-6; TRBD1 agrees at 10 bases. Unmatched junction bases numbered 6, after V lost 4 bases and J lost 6 bases. CDR3 length: 15 amino acids. The germline gives CDR1 GTSNPN, CDR2 SVGIG (reference sequence). The part of the CDR3 DNA that was read is TGTGCCTGGACCAGGTGGACAGGGGGTAATTCACCC. Translated: CAWTRWTGGNSP. The full CDR3 protein reads CAWTRWTGGNSPLHF.

With regard to this clone: From the germline J gene comes the end of the CDR3, since the read stops 3 residues before it. The V call is TRBV19, the J call TRBJ2-5; 7 bases line up with TRBD1. Germline V gene data show CDR1 as LNHDA and CDR2 as SQIVND (reference sequence). V was clipped by 1 base and J by 5 bases; unmatched bases: 7. The CDR3 has 15 amino acids. CDR3 DNA, as far as it was read: TGTGCCAGTAGTATAGTAAGCAGGGGGTCGGAGACC. The encoded protein is CASSIVSRGSET. The entire CDR3 protein is CASSIVSRGSETQYF. Combining the CDR3 with reference TRBV19 and TRBJ2-5 gives the whole variable domain DGGITQSPKYLFRKEGQNVTLSCEQNLNHDAMYWYRQDPGQGLRLIYYSQIVNDFQKGDIAEGYSVSREKKESFPLTVTSAQKNPTAFYLCASSIVSRGSETQYFGPGTRLLVL.

As for this clone: Read sequence stops 3 residues before the CDR3 end, and the germline J gene provides the missing end. V and J are TRBV19 and TRBJ1-4; 7 bases map to TRBD1. The length of the CDR3 is 13 residues. The V and J ends lost 10 bases and 3 bases, in that order; junction bases with no gene match: 5. CDR1 LNHDA and CDR2 SQIVND come from the germline V gene (reference sequence). The part of the CDR3 DNA that was read is TGTGCCACCTCGGGACAGCCTAATGAAAAA. Amino acids: CATSGQPNEK. Given in full, the CDR3 is CATSGQPNEKLFF.

Turning to this clone: The read ends 3 residues before the CDR3 terminus; that terminus is restored from the germline J gene. The rearrangement uses TRBV29-1 and TRBJ1-1, with 10 bases aligning to TRBD1. The CDR3 runs to 13 residues. Unmatched junction bases numbered 3, after V lost 4 bases and J lost 4 bases. Germline loops: CDR1 SQVTM, CDR2 ANQGSEA. The chain's CDR3 is CSVVRDRGTEAFF. The CDR3 DNA, read in part, is TGCAGCGTTGTTCGGGACAGGGGCACTGAA. The variable domain in full, completed from reference TRBV29-1 and TRBJ1-1, reads SAVISQKPSRDICQRGTSLTIQCQVDSQVTMMFWYRQQPGQSLTLIATANQGSEATYESGFVIDKFPISRPNLTFSTLTVSNMSPEDSSIYLCSVVRDRGTEAFFGQGTRLTVV.

About this clone itself: The missing CDR3 end, 3 residues past where the read stops, is filled in from the germline J gene. The chain carries TRBV30 and TRBJ1-2, with D maybe TRBD1 (5 bases). Trimming removed 3 bases from V and 5 bases from J, with 13 bases in between. Germline CDR1 and CDR2: GTSNPN and SVGIG (reference sequence). This CDR3 spans 13 amino acids. The sequenced part of the CDR3 DNA is TGTGCCTGGAGGGTCAGGGTTTATTATGGC. Its translation: CAWRVRVYYG. The whole CDR3 region reads CAWRVRVYYGYTF. The full variable domain, rest sourced from reference TRBV30 and TRBJ1-2, is SQTIHQWPATLVQPVGSPLSLECTVEGTSNPNLYWYRQAAGRGLQLLFYSVGIGQISSEVPQNLSASRPQDRQFILSSKKLLLSDSGFYLCAWRVRVYYGYTFGSGTRLTVV.

With respect to this clone: The CDR3 goes on 3 residues after the read ends, and that part is filled in from the germline J gene. The rearrangement uses TRBV6-2 or TRBV6-3 and TRBJ2-7; 7 positions agree with TRBD1. The length of the CDR3 is 13 residues. Germline assignment: CDR1 MNHEY and CDR2 SVGEGT. The V and J ends lost 1 base and 6 bases, in that order; junction bases with no gene match: 3. CDR3 DNA (partial): TGTGCCAGCAGTTACTTACAGGGGACCGAG. Its protein product is CASSYLQGTE. The entire CDR3 protein is CASSYLQGTEQYF.

This chain's CDR3 is CASSLAWQGATEAFF. The part of the CDR3 DNA that was read is TGCGCCAGCAGCTTGGCGTGGCAGGGGGCGACTGAA. The V and J genes are TRBV5-1 and TRBJ1-1; 8 bases line up with TRBD1. The read ends 3 residues before the CDR3 terminus; that terminus is restored from the germline J gene. J was trimmed by 5 bases and V by 0 bases; bases with no gene match: 6. The CDR3 is 15 residues long. From germline, CDR1 is SGHRS and CDR2 YFSETQ.

Turning to this clone: A read error may account for a junction end that differs from germline. The read halts 3 residues ahead of the CDR3 end, with the missing end drawn from the germline J gene. Other DNA sequences in this sample translate to the same CDR3. The chain has TRBV19 and TRBJ1-3, with D tentatively TRBD1 (6 bases). CDR3 size: 19 residues. CDR1 is LNHDA and CDR2 is SQIVND in the germline V gene (reference sequence). This chain's CDR3 is CASLDIAGVLSSSGNTIYF. The CDR3 DNA, read in part, is TGTGCCAGCCTTGATATCGCAGGGGTCCTTTCGAGCTCTGGAAACACA.

A note on this clone: From the germline J gene comes the end of the CDR3, since the read stops 3 residues before it. The V call is TRBV20-1, the J call TRBJ1-6; TRBD1 matches 9 bases. Germline loops: CDR1 DFQATT, CDR2 SNEGSKA (reference sequence). The V segment lost 0 bases and the J segment 6 bases; nucleotides outside the gene matches: 9. The CDR3 consists of 17 residues. The CDR3 region is CSAREGQGSSFNSPLHF. Incomplete CDR3 DNA: TGCAGTGCTAGAGAGGGACAGGGTTCGAGTTTTAATTCACCC.

With regard to this clone: Read coverage stops 3 residues before the CDR3 terminus; the germline J gene supplies the remainder. The chain uses TRBV19 and TRBJ2-3; D unresolved. This CDR3 has 14 residues. CDR1 is LNHDA, CDR2 SQIVND, per germline (reference sequence). Deletions cut 5 bases from V and 6 bases from J, with 15 bases between. The covered CDR3 bases are TGTGCCAGTAGTTTAACATTATATGGTGATACG. Protein product: CASSLTLYGDT. The entire CDR3 sequence reads CASSLTLYGDTQYF.

Concerning this clone: The sequence runs out 3 residues before the end of the CDR3; the remainder is reconstructed from the germline J gene. The chain carries TRBV20-1 and TRBJ2-2; 7 nucleotides match TRBD2. With V trimmed by 5 bases and J by 0 bases, 3 bases remained unmatched. The germline V gene has CDR1 DFQATT and CDR2 SNEGSKA (reference sequence). This CDR3 spans 14 amino acids. The part of the CDR3 DNA that was read is TGCAGTGCTGCCAGCGGGGCGAACACCGGGGAG. It encodes CSAASGANTGE. The entire CDR3 protein is CSAASGANTGELFF.

As to this clone: The DNA ends 3 residues before the CDR3 does, and the rest of the CDR3 is filled in from the germline J gene. This sequence joins TRBV5-4 and TRBJ2-7, with D possibly being TRBD2 (6 bases). CDR1 and CDR2 from the germline V gene are SGHNT and YYREEE (reference sequence). The CDR3 extends over 16 amino acids. V lost 0 bases and J 3 bases, leaving 16 bases between the germline ends. The CDR3 bases that were read are TGTGCCAGCAGCTTGGATTATAGTGGGGGGAACTACGAG. This encodes CASSLDYSGGNYE. The complete CDR3 protein is CASSLDYSGGNYEQYF.

Here the CDR3 reads CSALTGGNGELFF. The part of the CDR3 DNA that was read is TGCAGCGCCCTGACAGGGGGTAACGGGGAG. The chain carries TRBV29-1 and TRBJ2-2; 9 bases map to TRBD1. Read data end 3 residues before the CDR3 end; the end is taken from the germline J gene. The germline CDR1 and CDR2 sequences are SQVTM and ANQGSEA. The ends lost 7 bases at V and 7 bases at J; junction bases unmatched: 7. The CDR3 extends over 13 amino acids.

With regard to this clone: The observed sequence ends 3 residues before the CDR3 terminus, with the missing tail filled in from the germline J gene. The chain combines TRBV19 with TRBJ1-4, with TRBD1 matching 9 bases. The CDR3 runs to 18 residues. The trim removed 3 bases at V and 3 bases at J, leaving 11 bases unmatched. Germline CDR1 is LNHDA and CDR2 is SQIVND (reference sequence). CDR3 DNA (partial): TGTGCCAGTAGTATTGACAGGGGGATCTTCGGGGCTAATGAAAAA. Protein sequence: CASSIDRGIFGANEK. The full CDR3 is CASSIDRGIFGANEKLFF.

On this clone itself: Read sequence stops 3 residues before the CDR3 end, and the germline J gene provides the missing end. The chain uses TRBV19 and TRBJ1-4, with D possibly being TRBD1 (5 bases). The CDR3 loop spans 14 amino acids. Germline V CDR1 and CDR2: LNHDA, SQIVND (reference sequence). The CDR3 reads CASSHGTQYSPLFF. The sequenced part of the CDR3 DNA is TGTGCCAGTAGTCACGGGACTCAGTATTCACCA.

On this clone itself: The read ends 3 residues shy of where the CDR3 ends; the end is completed using the germline J gene. This chain joins TRBV19 and TRBJ1-1, with 9 bases lining up with TRBD1. CDR1 and CDR2 (germline): LNHDA, SQIVND (reference sequence). This CDR3 region has 14 residues. V was clipped by 5 bases and J by 7 bases; unmatched bases: 8. The CDR3 sequence: CASSSNRGRLEAFF. The CDR3 DNA, read in part, is TGTGCCAGTAGTTCGAACAGGGGGCGGCTTGAA. The complete variable domain, with remaining parts taken from reference TRBV19 and TRBJ1-1, reads DGGITQSPKYLFRKEGQNVTLSCEQNLNHDAMYWYRQDPGQGLRLIYYSQIVNDFQKGDIAEGYSVSREKKESFPLTVTSAQKNPTAFYLCASSSNRGRLEAFFGQGTRLTVV.

A word on this clone: The read stops 3 residues short of the end of the CDR3; the missing end is completed from the germline J gene. The chain links TRBV2 to TRBJ2-5; 8 positions match TRBD1. CDR3 length: 15 residues. J was trimmed by 7 bases and V by 5 bases; bases with no gene match: 12. Germline V gene lookup returns CDR1 SNHLY and CDR2 FYNNEI. CDR3 region: CASSTRMDREWTQYF. The sequenced CDR3 bases are TGTGCCAGCAGTACCCGCATGGACAGGGAGTGGACC.

The CDR3 bases that were read are TGTGCCAGTAGCCGCCCGGGACAGGGGATATTTTGGGGCAATCAGCCC. This encodes CASSRPGQGIFWGNQP. From start to end, the CDR3 is CASSRPGQGIFWGNQPQHF. This chain joins TRBV19 and TRBJ1-5; 10 bases map to TRBD1. The read terminates 3 residues ahead of where the CDR3 ends, so the germline J gene completes it. Germline trimming cut 6 bases from V and 2 bases from J; bases unmatched to any gene: 16. The CDR3 contains 19 residues. CDR1 LNHDA and CDR2 SQIVND come from the germline V gene (reference sequence). Combining the CDR3 with reference TRBV19 and TRBJ1-5 gives the whole variable domain DGGITQSPKYLFRKEGQNVTLSCEQNLNHDAMYWYRQDPGQGLRLIYYSQIVNDFQKGDIAEGYSVSREKKESFPLTVTSAQKNPTAFYLCASSRPGQGIFWGNQPQHFGDGTRLSIL.

As concerns this clone: The read is 3 residues too short to cover the CDR3 end, so that end is filled in from the germline J gene. Other DNA sequences in this specimen translate into the identical CDR3. The chain recombines TRBV7-9 with TRBJ1-3, with 8 bases fitting TRBD1. The J segment lost 0 bases and the V segment lost 8 bases, leaving 3 bases of the junction unmatched. Germline V lookup: CDR1 SEHNR, CDR2 FQNEAQ (reference sequence). This CDR3 contains 14 residues. CDR3 sequence reads: CASGQGPSGNTIYF. The CDR3 DNA, read in part, is TGTGCCAGCGGACAGGGCCCCTCTGGAAACACC.